Given below is one T cell receptor (beta chain) in context. The antigen remains undetermined. One junction end disagrees with the germline gene, perhaps due to a read error. Germline V gives CDR1 LNHDA, CDR2 SQIVND (reference sequence). The CDR3 extends over 14 amino acids. Produced via immunoSEQ multiplex PCR; TCRdb's table is partial and in-frame only. This table has roughly 120,000 clones, around 88% appearing once. The data were taken from a study of cytomegalovirus exposure and HLA in healthy donors. Overall study results and limits: Cytomegalovirus-associated TCR beta chains were listed, numbering 150 to 200.

V and J are TRBV19 and TRBJ2-7, with D perhaps TRBD1 (5 bases). The sequence derives from a man aged 18 to 30 in good health and CMV-seronegative. Sequencing was done on a sample of PBMCs. In nucleotides, the CDR3 is TGTGCCAGTAGCACAGGACACCAGAACTACGAGCAGTACTTT. It yields the protein CASSTGHQNYEQYF.